The 29 T cell receptor beta chains reported below all come from one sample, sequenced in a study of T cells expressing NK-cell markers. Each CDR3 protein gets one entry in TCRdb, which reprocessed the 5' RACE reads and gives no DNA. The specimen's table records 160,000 or so distinct CDR3 sequences. The specimen sequenced was blood T cells: a sorted CD56 or NKG2C T cell subset, CD4+ or CD8+ T cells, or bulk PBMC T cells (not recorded which). The origin of the receptors is a woman between 18 and 69 years old in good health.

This chain connects TRBV6-5 to TRBJ2-7; the D call of TRBD1 rests on TCRdb alone, since no DNA is present to check it. This CDR3 has 15 residues. The germline gives CDR1 MNHEY, CDR2 SVGAGI. The CDR3 protein is CASSSPLLLGYEQYF.

V usage is TRBV28 and J usage is TRBJ1-2; TCRdb outputs TRBD1, but without DNA this stays unchecked. CDR3 length equals 14 residues. Germline V CDR1 and CDR2: MDHEN, SYDVKM. The CDR3 protein is CASSLAAPGGGYTF.

This rearrangement joins TRBV5-1 to TRBJ2-7; TCRdb's assignment of TRBD2 cannot be checked, as there is no DNA. This CDR3 spans 15 amino acids. The germline gives CDR1 SGHRS, CDR2 YFSETQ. The CDR3 protein is CASSLVGGSVREQYF.

The chain links TRBV10-3 to TRBJ2-1. This CDR3 region has 14 residues. Germline V gene lookup returns CDR1 ENHRY and CDR2 SYGVKD. CDR3 sequence reads: CAISGGRADNEQFF.

The chain links TRBV5-6 to TRBJ2-7; TCRdb names TRBD1, which stays unverified in the absence of DNA. The germline CDR1 and CDR2 sequences are SGHDT and YYEEEE. The CDR3 contains 16 residues. The CDR3 reads CASSYGVAGGGYEQYF.

The chain links TRBV9 to TRBJ2-2; TCRdb designates TRBD2, a call that cannot be tested without DNA. The CDR3 is 16 residues long. Per germline, CDR1 SGDLS and CDR2 YYNGEE. CDR3 sequence reads: CASSVEGGRNVGELFF.

CDR3 sequence reads: CAISEGGQGAYEQYF. V is TRBV10-3 and J is TRBJ2-7; checking the TCRdb D call of TRBD1 is not possible without DNA. Germline V gene lookup returns CDR1 ENHRY and CDR2 SYGVKD. CDR3 length: 15 amino acids.

The chain uses TRBV15 and TRBJ2-7. The length of the CDR3 is 15 residues. Germline values: CDR1 LNHNV, CDR2 YYDKDF (reference sequence). CDR3 region: CATSRGDRSSYEQYF.

The V and J genes are TRBV20-1 and TRBJ2-1; the TRBD2 assignment by TCRdb is unverifiable without DNA. This CDR3 is built from 12 residues. Germline V gives CDR1 DFQATT, CDR2 SNEGSKA (reference sequence). CDR3 residues: CSPEGPLNEQFF.

J is TRBJ2-1 and V is TRBV3-1; TCRdb's D call, TRBD2, is unchecked because there is no DNA. This CDR3 is built from 18 residues. In germline, CDR1 is LGHDT, CDR2 YNNKEL (reference sequence). CDR3 residues: CASSQGGLALKGEGEQFF.

The genes are TRBV5-6 and TRBJ2-2; the D gene TCRdb calls, TRBD2, cannot be checked with no DNA. Germline V gene sequence: CDR1 SGHDT, CDR2 YYEEEE. The CDR3 covers 16 residues. CDR3 sequence reads: CASRPSGRGVTGELFF.

The chain carries TRBV6-1 and TRBJ1-6; TCRdb's D call, TRBD1, is unchecked because there is no DNA. The CDR3 is 14 residues long. Per germline, CDR1 MNHNS and CDR2 SASEGT. The CDR3 is CASSDRDRNSPLHF.

The CDR3 spells CASSSSGGLLTAGELFF. The rearrangement joins TRBV2 to TRBJ2-2; TCRdb's assignment of TRBD2 cannot be checked, as there is no DNA. Per the germline V gene, CDR1 is SNHLY and CDR2 is FYNNEI. The CDR3 extends over 17 amino acids.

The V gene is TRBV6-1, the J gene TRBJ1-4; as DNA is missing, the TRBD1 call by TCRdb cannot be tested. There are 15 residues in the CDR3. Germline lookup yields CDR1 MNHNS and CDR2 SASEGT. CDR3: CASSPRGGIGEKLFF.

V is TRBV9 and J is TRBJ2-1. Germline CDR1 is SGDLS and CDR2 is YYNGEE. The CDR3 consists of 16 residues. This CDR3 reads CASSVAAQGAYNEQFF.

The chain carries TRBV10-3 and TRBJ1-5; the TCRdb D gene call, TRBD1, has no DNA to confirm it. The CDR3 is made up of 14 amino acids. CDR1 ENHRY and CDR2 SYGVKD come from the germline V gene. This chain's CDR3 is CAISGTGNGQPQHF.

The chain carries TRBV12-5 and TRBJ2-1; TCRdb picks TRBD1, but there is no DNA to check that call. The germline V gene encodes CDR1 LGHNT and CDR2 FRNRAP. CDR3 length: 12 residues. The chain's CDR3 is CATRDPSDEQFF.

V gene TRBV10-3 combines with J gene TRBJ2-7; the D call of TRBD1 rests on TCRdb alone, since no DNA is present to check it. Germline V CDR1 and CDR2: ENHRY, SYGVKD. There are 12 residues in the CDR3. The CDR3 spells CAIRETGAKQYF.

The V gene is TRBV29-1, the J gene TRBJ2-3; checking the TCRdb D call of TRBD2 is not possible without DNA. The CDR3 extends over 13 amino acids. Germline V gene lookup returns CDR1 SQVTM and CDR2 ANQGSEA. CDR3 in amino acids: CSGGTFNTDTQYF.

The genes are TRBV5-1 and TRBJ2-1; TCRdb calls TRBD2, which cannot be checked without DNA. Germline V gene lookup returns CDR1 SGHRS and CDR2 YFSETQ. This CDR3 spans 16 amino acids. The CDR3 sequence is CASSSVAGAPYNEQFF. Full variable domain (remainder filled in from reference TRBV5-1 and TRBJ2-1): KAGVTQTPRYLIKTRGQQVTLSCSPISGHRSVSWYQQTPGQGLQFLFEYFSETQRNKGNFPGRFSGRQFSNSRSEMNVSTLELGDSALYLCASSSVAGAPYNEQFFGPGTRLTVL.

V and J are TRBV7-3 and TRBJ1-1. Looked up from germline, CDR1 is SGHTA and CDR2 is FQGTGA. The CDR3 is 12 amino acids. CDR3 sequence: CASSSSNTEAFF.

The gene calls are TRBV6-1 and TRBJ1-1; TCRdb calls TRBD1, which cannot be checked without DNA. Germline CDR1 reads MNHNS; CDR2 reads SASEGT. The CDR3 spans 15 residues. CDR3 residues: CASSGSGTRASEAFF.

V usage is TRBV20-1 and J usage is TRBJ2-7; no DNA is available, so the TRBD1 call from TCRdb remains unchecked. This CDR3 region has 14 residues. CDR1 is DFQATT, CDR2 SNEGSKA, per germline (reference sequence). This CDR3 reads CSARGGGGQYEQYF.

The chain carries TRBV5-1 and TRBJ2-1; the TCRdb D gene call, TRBD2, has no DNA to confirm it. Germline CDR1 is SGHRS and CDR2 is YFSETQ. The length of the CDR3 is 16 residues. CDR3 amino acids: CASSPITSGSYNEQFF.

The gene calls are TRBV12-3 or TRBV12-4 and TRBJ2-7; the D call from TCRdb, TRBD1, cannot be confirmed without DNA. The CDR3 runs 14 residues. CDR3 in amino acids: CASALGQGPYEQYF.

The chain carries TRBV11-2 and TRBJ2-1; with no DNA, the TCRdb D assignment of TRBD1 cannot be verified. This CDR3 region has 15 residues. Germline-derived CDR1 and CDR2 are SGHAT and FQNNGV. The CDR3: CASSLEAGAGMEQFF. The whole variable domain, remainder taken from reference TRBV11-2 and TRBJ2-1, is EAGVAQSPRYKIIEKRQSVAFWCNPISGHATLYWYQQILGQGPKLLIQFQNNGVVDDSQLPKDRFSAERLKGVDSTLKIQPAKLEDSAVYLCASSLEAGAGMEQFFGPGTRLTVL.

V usage is TRBV28 and J usage is TRBJ2-7. The CDR3 contains 15 residues. Germline V CDR1 and CDR2: MDHEN, SYDVKM. The CDR3 here is CASSLSANGEYEQYF.

The chain is built from TRBV13 and TRBJ2-7; as DNA is missing, the TRBD1 call by TCRdb cannot be tested. This CDR3 is 15 amino acids long. The germline V gene encodes CDR1 PRHDT and CDR2 FYEKMQ (reference sequence). CDR3 region: CASSLGPGQGGEQYF.

The chain employs TRBV3-1 and TRBJ2-5. The V gene's germline CDR1 is LGHDT and CDR2 YNNKEL (reference sequence). This CDR3 is built from 14 residues. This CDR3 reads CASSQRHGQETQYF.